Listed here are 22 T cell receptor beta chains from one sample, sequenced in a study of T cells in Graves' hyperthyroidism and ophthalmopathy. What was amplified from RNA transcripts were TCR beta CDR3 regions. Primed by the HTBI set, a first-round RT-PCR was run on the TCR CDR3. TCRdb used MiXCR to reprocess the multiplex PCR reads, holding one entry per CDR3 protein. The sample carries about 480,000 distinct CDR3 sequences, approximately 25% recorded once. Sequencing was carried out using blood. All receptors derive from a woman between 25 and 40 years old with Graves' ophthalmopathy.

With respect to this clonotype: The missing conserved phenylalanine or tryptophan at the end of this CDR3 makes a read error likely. This chain's CDR3 is CASSPPRRTGEQYL. CDR3 in DNA: TGTGCCAGCAGTCCACCCCGAAGGACAGGCGAGCAGTACTTG. V gene TRBV6-4 combines with J gene TRBJ2-7; 7 bases line up with TRBD1. J was trimmed by 6 bases and V by 5 bases; bases with no gene match: 10. Germline lookup yields CDR1 MRHNA and CDR2 SNTAGT. The CDR3 consists of 14 residues.

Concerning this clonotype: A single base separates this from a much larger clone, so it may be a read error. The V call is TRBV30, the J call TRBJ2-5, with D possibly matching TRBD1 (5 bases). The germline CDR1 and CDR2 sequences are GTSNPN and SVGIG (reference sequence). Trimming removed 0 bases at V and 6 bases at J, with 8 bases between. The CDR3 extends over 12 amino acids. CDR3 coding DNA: TGTGCCTGGAGTGTTCCAGGGAAGACCCAGTACTTC. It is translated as CAWSVPGKTQYF.

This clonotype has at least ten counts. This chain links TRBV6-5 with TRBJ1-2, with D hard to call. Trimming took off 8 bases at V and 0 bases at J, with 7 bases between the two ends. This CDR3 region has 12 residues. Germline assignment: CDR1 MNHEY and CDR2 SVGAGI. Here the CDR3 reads CASRPANYGYTF. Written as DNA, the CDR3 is TGTGCCAGCCGGCCAGCTAACTATGGCTACACCTTC.

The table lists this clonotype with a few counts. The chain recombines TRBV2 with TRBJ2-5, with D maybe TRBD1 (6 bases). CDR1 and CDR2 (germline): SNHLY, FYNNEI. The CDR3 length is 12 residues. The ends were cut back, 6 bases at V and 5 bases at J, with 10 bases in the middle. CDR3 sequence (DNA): TGTGCCAGCAGACAGGGTTTGGAGACCCAGTACTTC. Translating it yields CASRQGLETQYF.

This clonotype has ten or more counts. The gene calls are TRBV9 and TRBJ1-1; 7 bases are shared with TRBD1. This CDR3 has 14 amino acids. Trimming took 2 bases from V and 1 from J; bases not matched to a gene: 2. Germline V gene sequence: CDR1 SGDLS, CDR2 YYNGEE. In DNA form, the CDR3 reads TGTGCCAGCAGCGTTACAGGGGAGAACACTGAAGCTTTCTTT. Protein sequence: CASSVTGENTEAFF.

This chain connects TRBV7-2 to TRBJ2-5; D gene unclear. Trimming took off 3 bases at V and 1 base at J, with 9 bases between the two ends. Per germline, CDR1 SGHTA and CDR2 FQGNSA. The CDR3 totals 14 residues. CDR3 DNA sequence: TGTGCCAGCAGCTTCGGACGTACCCAAGAGACCCAGTACTTC. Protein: CASSFGRTQETQYF.

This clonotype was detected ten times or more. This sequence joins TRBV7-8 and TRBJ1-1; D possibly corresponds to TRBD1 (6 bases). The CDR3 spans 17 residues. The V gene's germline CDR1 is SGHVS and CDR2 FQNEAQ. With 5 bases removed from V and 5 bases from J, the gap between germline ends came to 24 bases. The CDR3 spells CASSVQRGTPQWTEAFF. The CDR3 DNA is TGTGCCAGCAGCGTGCAGAGGGGGACACCTCAATGGACTGAAGCTTTCTTT. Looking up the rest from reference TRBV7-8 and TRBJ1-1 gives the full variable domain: GAGVSQSPRYKVAKRGQDVALRCDPISGHVSLFWYQQALGQGPEFLTYFQNEAQLDKSGLPSDRFFAERPEGSVSTLKIQRTQQEDSAVYLCASSVQRGTPQWTEAFFGQGTRLTVV.

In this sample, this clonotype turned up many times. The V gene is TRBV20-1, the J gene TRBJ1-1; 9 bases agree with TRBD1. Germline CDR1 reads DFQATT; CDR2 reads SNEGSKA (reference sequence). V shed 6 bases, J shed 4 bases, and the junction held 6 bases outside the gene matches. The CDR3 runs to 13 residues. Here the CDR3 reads CSARTGVGTEAFF. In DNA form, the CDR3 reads TGCAGTGCGCGGACAGGGGTTGGCACTGAAGCTTTCTTT.

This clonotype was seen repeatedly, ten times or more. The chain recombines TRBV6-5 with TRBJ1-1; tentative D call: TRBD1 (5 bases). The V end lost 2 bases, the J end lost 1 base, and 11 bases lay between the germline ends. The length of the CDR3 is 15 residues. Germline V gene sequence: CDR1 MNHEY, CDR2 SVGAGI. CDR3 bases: TGTGCCAGCAGTTACGCAGGGTCGGAGAACACTGAAGCTTTCTTT. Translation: CASSYAGSENTEAFF.

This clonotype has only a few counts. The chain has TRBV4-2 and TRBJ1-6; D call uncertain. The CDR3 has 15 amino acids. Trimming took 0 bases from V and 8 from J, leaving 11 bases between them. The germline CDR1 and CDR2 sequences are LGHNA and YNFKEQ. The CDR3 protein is CASSQDPYADSPLHF. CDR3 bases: TGTGCCAGCAGCCAAGATCCGTACGCAGATTCACCCCTCCACTTT.

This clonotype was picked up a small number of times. The CDR3 DNA follows: TGTGCCAGCAGTTTTCAGGGGTCGTGGGAGACCCAGTACTTC. Protein product: CASSFQGSWETQYF. The chain couples TRBV12-3 or TRBV12-4 to TRBJ2-5; maybe TRBD1 (6 bases). Between the trimmed V and J ends, which lost 3 bases and 5 bases, there was a span of 13 bases. The CDR3 extends over 14 amino acids.

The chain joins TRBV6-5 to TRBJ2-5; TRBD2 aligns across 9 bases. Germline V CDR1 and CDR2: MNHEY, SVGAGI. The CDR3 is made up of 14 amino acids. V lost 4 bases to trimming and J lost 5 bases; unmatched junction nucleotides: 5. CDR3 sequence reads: CASSLGTSRETQYF. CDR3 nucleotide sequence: TGTGCCAGCAGTTTGGGGACTAGCAGGGAGACCCAGTACTTC.

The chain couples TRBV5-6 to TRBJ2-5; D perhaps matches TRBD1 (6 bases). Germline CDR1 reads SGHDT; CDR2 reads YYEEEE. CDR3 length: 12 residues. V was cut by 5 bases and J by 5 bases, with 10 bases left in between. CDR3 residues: CASRGGRETQYF. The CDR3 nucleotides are TGTGCCAGCAGAGGGGGACGGGAGACCCAGTACTTC. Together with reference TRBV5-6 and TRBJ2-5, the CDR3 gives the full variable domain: DAGVTQSPTHLIKTRGQQVTLRCSPKSGHDTVSWYQQALGQGPQFIFQYYEEEERQRGNFPDRFSGHQFPNYSSELNVNALLLGDSALYLCASRGGRETQYFGPGTRLLVL.

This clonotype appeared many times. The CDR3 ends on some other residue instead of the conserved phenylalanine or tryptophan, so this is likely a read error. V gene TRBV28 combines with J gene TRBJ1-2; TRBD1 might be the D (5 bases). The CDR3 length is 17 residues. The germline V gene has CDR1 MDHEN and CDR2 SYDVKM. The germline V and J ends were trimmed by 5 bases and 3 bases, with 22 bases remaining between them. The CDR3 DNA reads TGTGCCAGCAGTCAAGATTTAAACTTTGGGGCCGACTATGGCTACACCCTC. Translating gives CASSQDLNFGADYGYTL.

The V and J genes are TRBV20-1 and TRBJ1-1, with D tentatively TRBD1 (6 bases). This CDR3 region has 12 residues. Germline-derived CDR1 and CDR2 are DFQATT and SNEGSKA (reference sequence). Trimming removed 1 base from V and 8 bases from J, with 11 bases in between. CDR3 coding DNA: TGCAGTGCTAGAGTACAGGGACGAGAAGCTTTCTTT. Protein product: CSARVQGREAFF.

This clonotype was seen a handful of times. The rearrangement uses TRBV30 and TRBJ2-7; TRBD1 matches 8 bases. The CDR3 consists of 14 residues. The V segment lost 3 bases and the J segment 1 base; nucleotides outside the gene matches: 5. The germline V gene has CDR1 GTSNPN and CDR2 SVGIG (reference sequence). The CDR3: CAWRPWTGSYEQYF. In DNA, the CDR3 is TGTGCCTGGAGACCTTGGACAGGGTCCTACGAGCAGTACTTC.

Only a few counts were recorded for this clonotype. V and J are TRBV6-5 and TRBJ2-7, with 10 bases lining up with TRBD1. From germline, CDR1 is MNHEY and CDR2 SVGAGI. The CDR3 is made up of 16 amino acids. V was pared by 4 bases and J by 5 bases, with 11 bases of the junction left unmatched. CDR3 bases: TGTGCCAGCAGTTTAACATCGGGACAGGGGTATAACGAGCAGTACTTC. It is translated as CASSLTSGQGYNEQYF.

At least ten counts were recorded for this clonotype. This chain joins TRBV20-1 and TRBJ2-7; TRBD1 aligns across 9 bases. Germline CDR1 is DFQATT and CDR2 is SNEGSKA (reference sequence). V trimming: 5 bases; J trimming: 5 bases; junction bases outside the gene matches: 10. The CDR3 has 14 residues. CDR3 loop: CSARPHRGRDEQYF. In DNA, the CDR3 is TGCAGTGCTCGACCACACAGGGGGCGAGACGAGCAGTACTTC.

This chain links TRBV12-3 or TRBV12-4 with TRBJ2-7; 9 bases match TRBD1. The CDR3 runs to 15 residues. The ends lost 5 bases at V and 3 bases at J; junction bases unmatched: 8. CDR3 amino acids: CASSHPGQGDYEQYF. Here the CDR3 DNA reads TGTGCCAGCAGTCACCCGGGACAGGGAGACTACGAGCAGTACTTC.

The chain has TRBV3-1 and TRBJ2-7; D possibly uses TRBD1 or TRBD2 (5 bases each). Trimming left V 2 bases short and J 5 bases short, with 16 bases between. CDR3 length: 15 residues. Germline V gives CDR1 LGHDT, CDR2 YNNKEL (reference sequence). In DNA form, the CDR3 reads TGTGCCAGCAGCCAACTCGGGATCCGGGGCCACGAGCAGTACTTC. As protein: CASSQLGIRGHEQYF.

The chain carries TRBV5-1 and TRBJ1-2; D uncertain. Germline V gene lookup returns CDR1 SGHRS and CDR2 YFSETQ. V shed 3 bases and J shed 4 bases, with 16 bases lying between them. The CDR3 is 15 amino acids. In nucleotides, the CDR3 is TGCGCCAGCAGCTCGAAGACGGGCTCTGGCTATGGCTACACCTTC. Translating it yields CASSSKTGSGYGYTF.

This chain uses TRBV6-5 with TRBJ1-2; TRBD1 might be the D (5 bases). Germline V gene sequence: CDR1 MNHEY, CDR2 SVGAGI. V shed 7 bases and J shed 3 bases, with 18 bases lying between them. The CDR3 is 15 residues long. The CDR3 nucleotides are TGTGCCAGCATTTTCGAGGGCGGCAGGGACTATGGCTACACCTTC. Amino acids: CASIFEGGRDYGYTF.